A single TCR beta chain is shown here with its context. The antigen remains undetermined. The data were obtained in a study of shared clonotypes between healthy human individuals. Study observations and caveats: Clonotype sharing among donors was thought likely to change with sequencing depth. Shared clonotypes: about 4.6% naive CD4, about 4% naive CD8, around 2.4% memory CD4, about 0.41% memory CD8.

Assay used: immunoSEQ multiplex PCR; TCRdb lists only in-frame clones, some missing. The table has 2 million to 2.5 million clones, approximately 94% seen once; the top ten hold less than 0.15%. The CDR3 has 14 amino acids. The sequence was collected from a man aged 18 to 30 in good health. The chain employs TRBV12-2 and TRBJ2-7; the table's D call, TRBD1, has no DNA check behind it. TRBV12-2 is classified as a pseudogene. The sequenced material came from naive CD4+ T cells sorted from blood. The subset here: CD45RA+ positively selected. The CDR3 coding sequence is TGTGCAAGTCGCTTCACCCCCGACATATACGAGCAGTACTTC. This gives the protein CASRFTPDIYEQYF.